One and the same sample provided the 11 T cell receptor beta chains below, sequenced in a study of Ad26.COV2.S vaccination and SARS-CoV-2 variants. The treatment is: about 20 received Ad26.COV2.S at low or high dose, single or two shots; about 5 received placebo; per-sample allocation not given. Day 63 following the first vaccine or placebo injection was when the samples were taken. The assay was immunoSEQ multiplex PCR, and TCRdb's table has in-frame clones only and misses some. Among about 350,000 clones listed, 70% to 90% were seen once. This specimen consisted of peripheral blood, obtained in a trial of Ad26.COV2.S vaccine versus placebo. Every receptor here comes from a person between 18 and 65 years old who received the Ad26.COV2.S COVID-19 vaccine or a placebo.

In regard to this clone: The sample has other DNA sequences that encode this CDR3 too. This chain uses TRBV6-2 or TRBV6-3 with TRBJ1-2; no clear D. The CDR3 has 12 amino acids. Trimming stripped 0 bases from V and 5 bases from J, with 4 bases between. Germline V gene sequence: CDR1 MNHEY, CDR2 SVGEGT. CDR3 loop: CASSYSSYGYTF. The CDR3 coding sequence is TGTGCCAGCAGTTACTCGAGTTATGGCTACACCTTC.

The chain carries TRBV10-3 and TRBJ2-3; TRBD2 matches 9 bases. The CDR3 consists of 15 residues. V lost 4 bases to trimming and J lost 4 bases; unmatched junction nucleotides: 6. The V gene's germline CDR1 is ENHRY and CDR2 SYGVKD. Here the CDR3 DNA reads TGTGCCATCAGTGTTACTAGCGGGTGGTCAGATACGCAGTATTTT. It translates to CAISVTSGWSDTQYF.

This clone showed up many times. This chain links TRBV7-2 with TRBJ1-6, with D possibly being TRBD1 (6 bases). The CDR3 runs 15 residues. V gave up 1 base and J gave up 10 bases, with 14 bases separating them. Germline assignment: CDR1 SGHTA and CDR2 FQGNSA. The CDR3 DNA reads as TGTGCCAGCAGCTTAGAAGGGGGTTTGGGCTCACCCCTCCACTTT. Protein: CASSLEGGLGSPLHF.

V gene TRBV30 combines with J gene TRBJ2-1; D is possibly TRBD2 (6 bases). Germline lookup yields CDR1 GTSNPN and CDR2 SVGIG (reference sequence). Between the trimmed V and J ends, which lost 7 bases and 3 bases, there was a span of 19 bases. This CDR3 has 15 residues. CDR3 DNA sequence: TGTGCCTACTTAGCACCGGGAGCGAACTACAATGAGCAGTTCTTC. Translation: CAYLAPGANYNEQFF.

The V and J genes are TRBV29-1 and TRBJ2-3, with 7 bases identical to TRBD1. The CDR3 has 17 residues. The V gene end was trimmed by 1 base and the J gene end by 1 base; junction bases not matched to a gene: 11. Germline V CDR1 and CDR2: SQVTM, ANQGSEA. The chain's CDR3 is CSVEVGQLRLGTDTQYF. The CDR3, as DNA: TGCAGCGTTGAAGTGGGACAGCTCAGATTAGGCACAGATACGCAGTATTTT.

This clone showed up just a few times. The V call is TRBV7-9, the J call TRBJ1-5; D unclear. There are 11 residues in the CDR3. The germline V gene encodes CDR1 SEHNR and CDR2 FQNEAQ (reference sequence). The V gene lost 8 bases and the J gene lost 3 bases, with 5 bases spanning the gap. For the CDR3, the DNA is TGTGCCAGCGGCGCCAATCAGCCCCAGCATTTT. Translating gives CASGANQPQHF. The entire variable domain, with the rest obtained from reference TRBV7-9 and TRBJ1-5, is as follows: DTGVSQNPRHKITKRGQNVTFRCDPISEHNRLYWYRQTLGQGPEFLTYFQNEAQLEKSRLLSDRFSAERPKGSFSTLEIQRTEQGDSAMYLCASGANQPQHFGDGTRLSIL.

The gene calls are TRBV9 and TRBJ2-2, with D possibly matching TRBD2 (6 bases). The V and J ends lost 3 bases and 1 base respectively, with 13 bases between them. CDR1 SGDLS and CDR2 YYNGEE come from the germline V gene. The CDR3 is 16 residues long. This CDR3 is CASSARGDLNTGELFF. The CDR3 DNA follows: TGTGCCAGCAGCGCTCGCGGGGACTTGAACACCGGGGAGCTGTTTTTT. Full variable domain (rest looked up from reference TRBV9 and TRBJ2-2): DSGVTQTPKHLITATGQRVTLRCSPRSGDLSVYWYQQSLDQGLQFLIQYYNGEERAKGNILERFSAQQFPDLHSELNLSSLELGDSALYFCASSARGDLNTGELFFGEGSRLTVL.

The chain links TRBV24-1 to TRBJ2-2, with unresolved D. The V gene's germline CDR1 is KGHDR and CDR2 SFDVKD. Trimming removed 0 bases from V and 1 base from J, with 8 bases in between. This CDR3 has 16 amino acids. The CDR3 is CATSDLGRVNTGELFF. The CDR3 region has the DNA TGTGCCACCAGTGATTTGGGTAGAGTGAACACCGGGGAGCTGTTTTTT.

This clone came up once. CDR3: CASSLGQGAGNTEAFF. As DNA, the CDR3 is TGCGCCAGCAGCTTAGGACAGGGGGCGGGGAACACTGAAGCTTTCTTT. The rearrangement joins TRBV5-1 to TRBJ1-1; 11 bases fit TRBD1. J gave up 1 base and V 2 bases, and 4 bases lay outside the gene matches. CDR3 length equals 16 residues. The germline CDR1 and CDR2 sequences are SGHRS and YFSETQ. Supplemented by reference TRBV5-1 and TRBJ1-1, the full variable domain reads KAGVTQTPRYLIKTRGQQVTLSCSPISGHRSVSWYQQTPGQGLQFLFEYFSETQRNKGNFPGRFSGRQFSNSRSEMNVSTLELGDSALYLCASSLGQGAGNTEAFFGQGTRLTVV.

The chain links TRBV4-3 to TRBJ1-2; TRBD1 matches at 7 bases. Trimming cost V 5 bases and J 4 bases; bases outside gene matches: 7. The length of the CDR3 is 14 residues. Germline loops: CDR1 LGHNA, CDR2 YSLEER. CDR3 sequence (DNA): TGCGCCAGCAGCAAGACCGGGACAGCCTATGGCTACACCTTC. Translation: CASSKTGTAYGYTF.

The rearrangement uses TRBV24-1 and TRBJ2-5; D is possibly TRBD1 (5 bases). The V gene lost 2 bases and the J gene lost 3 bases, with 15 bases spanning the gap. The CDR3 spans 16 residues. CDR1 is KGHDR, CDR2 SFDVKD, per germline. CDR3 loop: CATSDSDAGSEETQYF. DNA for the CDR3: TGTGCCACCAGTGATTCTGACGCAGGGTCGGAAGAGACCCAGTACTTC.